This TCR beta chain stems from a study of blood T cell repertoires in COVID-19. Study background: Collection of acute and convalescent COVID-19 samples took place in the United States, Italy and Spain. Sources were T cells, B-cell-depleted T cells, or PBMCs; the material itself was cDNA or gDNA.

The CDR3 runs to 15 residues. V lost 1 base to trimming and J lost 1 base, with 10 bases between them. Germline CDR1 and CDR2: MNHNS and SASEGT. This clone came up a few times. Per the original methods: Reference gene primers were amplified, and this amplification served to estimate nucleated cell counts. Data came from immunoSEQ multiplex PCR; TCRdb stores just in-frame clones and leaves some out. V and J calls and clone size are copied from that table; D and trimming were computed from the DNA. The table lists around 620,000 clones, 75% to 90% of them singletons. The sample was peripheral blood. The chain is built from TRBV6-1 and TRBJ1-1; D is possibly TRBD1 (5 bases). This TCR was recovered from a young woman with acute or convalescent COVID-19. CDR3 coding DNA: TGTGCCAGCAGTGAAGGGCAGGGCGCGAACACTGAAGCTTTCTTT. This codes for CASSEGQGANTEAFF.